This T cell receptor (beta chain) was identified during a study of glioma-infiltrating T cells after dendritic cell vaccination. TCRdb keeps only in-frame clones here, not all; method: immunoSEQ multiplex PCR. Of about 76,000 clones listed, 87% are singletons. The CDR3 has 15 residues. CDR1 and CDR2 from the germline V gene are ENHRY and SYGVKD. The trim removed 3 bases at V and 2 bases at J, leaving 2 bases unmatched. The time point was: after dendritic cell vaccination, including at tumor progression/relapse. Sequenced material: blood, taken after dendritic cell vaccination. The chain carries TRBV10-3 and TRBJ2-7; 12 bases fit TRBD2. This TCR derives from a human donor with glioblastoma. CDR3 in amino acids: CAISETSGRPYEQYF. DNA of the CDR3: TGTGCCATCAGTGAAACTAGCGGGAGGCCCTACGAGCAGTACTTC.